Below, 25 T cell receptor beta chains from the same sample are listed, as sequenced in a study of vaccination and CD4 T cells after COVID-19. Antigens of these TCRs are unknown. The Oncomine TCR Beta short-read assay was applied to DNA of cultured CD4+ T cells. Researchers extracted genomic DNA from CD4+ T cells that had been cultured. TCRdb passed the PCR reads through MiXCR, listing each CDR3 protein once. Of roughly 11,000 distinct CDR3 sequences detected, around 30% appear once; the ten largest clones hold roughly a fifth. Treatment indicated: 10-day PBMC culture with coronavirus spike peptide pools or control peptides (ViraFEST assay). CD4+ T cells of the unexposed donor were collected before the COVID-19 pandemic (2011-2018). What was sequenced was CD4+ T cells from blood, cultured in vitro. Receptors were obtained from a human donor in good health.

V usage is TRBV28 and J usage is TRBJ2-1; TRBD1 might be the D (5 bases). The CDR3 totals 16 residues. Trimming shortened V by 7 bases and J by 6 bases, and 22 bases separated the two germline ends. CDR1 is MDHEN and CDR2 is SYDVKM in the germline V gene. The CDR3: CASNRGRGAPGNEQFF. CDR3 nucleotides: TGTGCCAGCAATAGGGGTAGAGGTGCCCCTGGCAATGAGCAGTTCTTC. Looking up the rest from reference TRBV28 and TRBJ2-1 gives the full variable domain: DVKVTQSSRYLVKRTGEKVFLECVQDMDHENMFWYRQDPGLGLRLIYFSYDVKMKEKGDIPEGYSVSREKKERFSLILESASTNQTSMYLCASNRGRGAPGNEQFFGPGTRLTVL.

The genes are TRBV6-5 and TRBJ2-1; D is unresolved. Trimming took 2 bases from V and 4 from J, leaving 12 bases between them. The CDR3 contains 15 residues. Germline values: CDR1 MNHEY, CDR2 SVGAGI. The CDR3 sequence is CASSYGGPRYNEQFF. In DNA, the CDR3 is TGTGCCAGCAGTTACGGTGGGCCCCGTTACAATGAGCAGTTCTTC.

This chain links TRBV24-1 with TRBJ2-1, with 13 bases identical to TRBD2. This CDR3 region has 18 residues. Trimming cost V 2 bases and J 4 bases; bases outside gene matches: 7. Germline V lookup: CDR1 KGHDR, CDR2 SFDVKD. CDR3 DNA sequence: TGTGCCACCAGTGATTCGGGACTAGCGGGAAGTATTTACAATGAGCAGTTCTTC. It specifies CATSDSGLAGSIYNEQFF.

The chain couples TRBV20-1 to TRBJ2-7; 9 bases line up with TRBD2. The junction had 7 bases not matched to a gene; V was cut back by 6 bases and J by 7 bases. There are 12 residues in the CDR3. Germline V CDR1 and CDR2: DFQATT, SNEGSKA (reference sequence). The CDR3 DNA sequence: TGCAGTGCCCGGAGCGGGAGGCGTGAGCAGTACTTC. It specifies CSARSGRREQYF.

This clonotype was observed a handful of times. The rearrangement joins TRBV7-2 to TRBJ1-5, with no clear D. This CDR3 spans 15 amino acids. Germline CDR1 and CDR2: SGHTA and FQGNSA. Deletions cut 5 bases from V and 3 bases from J, with 14 bases between. CDR3 sequence: CASSLGLSSNQPQHF. The CDR3 nucleotides read TGTGCCAGCAGCCTGGGGTTAAGTTCCAATCAGCCCCAGCATTTT.

The V and J genes are TRBV7-6 and TRBJ2-3; perhaps TRBD2 as D (5 bases). The CDR3 is 14 amino acids. CDR1 is SGHVS and CDR2 is FNYEAQ in the germline V gene. The ends were cut back, 2 bases at V and 4 bases at J, with 10 bases in the middle. The CDR3 loop reads CASSLSGDSDTQYF. The DNA of the CDR3 is TGTGCCAGCAGCTTAAGCGGAGACTCAGATACGCAGTATTTT.

The CDR3 here is CAISPTSGNEQFF. The DNA for the CDR3 is TGTGCCATCAGCCCGACTAGCGGGAATGAGCAGTTCTTC. The V gene is TRBV10-3, the J gene TRBJ2-1; 10 positions agree with TRBD2. Germline loops: CDR1 ENHRY, CDR2 SYGVKD. Trimming at V came to 6 bases and at J to 7 bases, leaving 3 bases not matched to a gene. The CDR3 consists of 13 residues.

In its sample, this clonotype was seen once. The chain links TRBV12-3 or TRBV12-4 to TRBJ2-7; tentatively, D is TRBD2 (5 bases). The CDR3 has 15 amino acids. The ends were cut back, 5 bases at V and 5 bases at J, with 19 bases in the middle. This CDR3 is CASSIPLATSDEQYF. The DNA for the CDR3 is TGTGCCAGCAGTATTCCTCTAGCTACTTCCGACGAGCAGTACTTC.

This chain connects TRBV19 to TRBJ2-7; the match to TRBD1 covers 8 bases. Germline V gives CDR1 LNHDA, CDR2 SQIVND (reference sequence). The CDR3 extends over 14 amino acids. The junction had 7 bases not matched to a gene; V was cut back by 5 bases and J by 4 bases. The CDR3 DNA is TGTGCCAGTAGTTCTGGACAGGGCGGATACGAGCAGTACTTC. It codes for CASSSGQGGYEQYF.

This clonotype appeared a few times. V gene TRBV6-1 combines with J gene TRBJ2-7; 7 bases are shared with TRBD1. V dropped 5 bases and J dropped 2; count of bases not matched to a gene: 6. Germline values: CDR1 MNHNS, CDR2 SASEGT. The CDR3 contains 14 residues. The CDR3 region is CASSRGQGPYEQYF. The CDR3 nucleotides read TGTGCCAGCAGTAGGGGGCAGGGGCCCTACGAGCAGTACTTC.

The chain couples TRBV2 to TRBJ2-7; D uncertain. Between the trimmed V and J ends, which lost 6 bases and 6 bases, there was a span of 9 bases. Germline V lookup: CDR1 SNHLY, CDR2 FYNNEI. There are 11 residues in the CDR3. CDR3 DNA: TGTGCCAGCAGGCAAATCCTCGAGCAGTACTTC. Amino acid sequence: CASRQILEQYF. Full variable domain (rest looked up from reference TRBV2 and TRBJ2-7): EPEVTQTPSHQVTQMGQEVILRCVPISNHLYFYWYRQILGQKVEFLVSFYNNEISEKSEIFDDQFSVERPDGSNFTLKIRSTKLEDSAMYFCASRQILEQYFGPGTRLTVT.

The rearrangement uses TRBV27 and TRBJ2-1; TRBD2 matches 7 bases. Per germline, CDR1 MNHEY and CDR2 SMNVEV (reference sequence). After removal of 6 bases from V and 8 bases from J, the junction contained 16 bases not matched to a gene. The CDR3 extends over 16 amino acids. The CDR3 DNA is TGTGCCAGCAGCCACCTCATATTGGGACTACCTCATGAGCAGTTCTTC. Translated, it gives CASSHLILGLPHEQFF.

By share, this clonotype counts as medium-sized (0.01 to 0.1%). This rearrangement joins TRBV15 to TRBJ1-2; D unclear. This CDR3 has 15 amino acids. Trimming cost V 1 base and J 2 bases, with 11 bases left between them. Germline values: CDR1 LNHNV, CDR2 YYDKDF (reference sequence). This CDR3 is CATSRAGRTNYGYTF. CDR3 nucleotide sequence: TGTGCCACCAGCAGAGCCGGACGCACGAACTATGGCTACACCTTC.

This clonotype is termed medium-sized. The gene calls are TRBV20-1 and TRBJ2-7, with 7 nucleotides matching TRBD2. This CDR3 is built from 12 residues. The V gene end was trimmed by 5 bases and the J gene end by 2 bases; junction bases not matched to a gene: 3. Germline V CDR1 and CDR2: DFQATT, SNEGSKA (reference sequence). CDR3 amino acids: CSAAGLAYEQYF. The CDR3 DNA sequence: TGCAGTGCTGCCGGACTAGCCTACGAGCAGTACTTC.

Only a few counts were recorded for this clonotype. This chain uses TRBV6-1 with TRBJ1-2; the match to TRBD1 covers 8 bases. Per the germline V gene, CDR1 is MNHNS and CDR2 is SASEGT. The CDR3 is 14 amino acids. The ends lost 4 bases at V and 7 bases at J; junction bases unmatched: 8. The DNA of the CDR3 is TGTGCCAGCAGTGCCACGACAGGGGCAGGTGGCTACACCTTC. Protein sequence: CASSATTGAGGYTF.

The chain carries TRBV6-2 or TRBV6-3 and TRBJ2-5; possibly TRBD2 for D (5 bases). Germline CDR1 and CDR2: MNHEY and SVGEGT. Trimming cost V 6 bases and J 0 bases, with 11 bases left between them. This CDR3 has 14 residues. The CDR3 reads CASRRLGDQETQYF. CDR3 sequence (DNA): TGTGCCAGCAGACGCCTCGGGGACCAAGAGACCCAGTACTTC.

This clonotype came up a few times. The V call is TRBV6-5, the J call TRBJ1-6, with a tentative D call TRBD1 (5 bases). The ends were cut back, 2 bases at V and 10 bases at J, with 18 bases in the middle. The germline CDR1 and CDR2 sequences are MNHEY and SVGAGI. CDR3 length: 16 residues. The CDR3 bases are TGTGCCAGCAGTTACACGGTCCGGGACGTTGGATCACCCCTCCACTTT. Amino acid sequence: CASSYTVRDVGSPLHF.

V usage is TRBV29-1 and J usage is TRBJ2-5; D remains ambiguous. The CDR3 contains 13 residues. In germline, CDR1 is SQVTM, CDR2 ANQGSEA. The V and J ends lost 4 bases and 4 bases respectively, with 13 bases between them. CDR3 DNA sequence: TGCAGCGTTGCCGGGTCCTTATCAGAGACCCAGTACTTC. Protein sequence: CSVAGSLSETQYF. The full variable domain, rest sourced from reference TRBV29-1 and TRBJ2-5, is SAVISQKPSRDICQRGTSLTIQCQVDSQVTMMFWYRQQPGQSLTLIATANQGSEATYESGFVIDKFPISRPNLTFSTLTVSNMSPEDSSIYLCSVAGSLSETQYFGPGTRLLVL.

The table lists this clonotype with a few counts. CDR3 sequence: CASGELGAGLADTQYF. CDR3 DNA: TGTGCCAGCGGGGAGCTAGGAGCGGGATTGGCAGATACGCAGTATTTT. This sequence joins TRBV28 and TRBJ2-3; TRBD2 matches at 7 bases. CDR3 length equals 16 residues. V gave up 8 bases and J gave up 4 bases; unmatched junction bases: 15. Germline CDR1 MDHEN, CDR2 SYDVKM.

V gene TRBV20-1 combines with J gene TRBJ2-1; 8 nucleotides line up with TRBD2. Losses at the gene ends were 0 bases for V and 7 bases for J; bases not matched to a gene: 8. CDR1 is DFQATT and CDR2 is SNEGSKA in the germline V gene (reference sequence). This CDR3 has 15 amino acids. In nucleotides, the CDR3 is TGCAGTGCTAGAGATGACATGGTAGCGGGAAATGAGCAGTTCTTC. Translating gives CSARDDMVAGNEQFF.

The chain couples TRBV27 to TRBJ1-5; tentative D call: TRBD1 (5 bases). V was clipped by 2 bases and J by 6 bases, with 11 bases between them. The germline V gene has CDR1 MNHEY and CDR2 SMNVEV (reference sequence). CDR3 length: 14 amino acids. The CDR3 DNA reads TGTGCCAGCAGTTTACGGGGGAAAATTCAGCCCCAGCATTTT. Its protein product is CASSLRGKIQPQHF.

The genes are TRBV6-2 or TRBV6-3 and TRBJ2-5, with D perhaps matching TRBD1 (6 bases). CDR3 length equals 14 residues. Trimming shortened V by 5 bases and J by 4 bases, and 14 bases separated the two germline ends. Germline V CDR1 and CDR2: MNHEY, SVGEGT. The CDR3 protein is CASSPVGALETQYF. DNA of the CDR3: TGTGCCAGCAGTCCGGTGGGGGCTTTAGAGACCCAGTACTTC.

The chain carries TRBV20-1 and TRBJ2-7; 10 bases are shared with TRBD2. Germline V gives CDR1 DFQATT, CDR2 SNEGSKA (reference sequence). CDR3 length equals 13 residues. Trimming removed 6 bases from V and 4 bases from J; junction bases left unmatched: 6. Written as DNA, the CDR3 is TGCAGTGCCCCACTAGCGGGATTATACGAGCAGTACTTC. It is translated as CSAPLAGLYEQYF.

This chain links TRBV28 with TRBJ1-5, with TRBD1 identical over 8 bases. V dropped 6 bases and J dropped 2; count of bases not matched to a gene: 6. This CDR3 has 15 amino acids. CDR1 MDHEN and CDR2 SYDVKM come from the germline V gene. CDR3 DNA: TGTGCCAGCAGACAGACAGGGGTCCGCAATCAGCCCCAGCATTTT. Its translation is CASRQTGVRNQPQHF.

Only a few counts were recorded for this clonotype. The chain has TRBV20-1 and TRBJ2-3; 11 positions agree with TRBD2. The CDR3 has 16 residues. The junction had 9 bases not matched to a gene; V was cut back by 3 bases and J by 4 bases. The V gene's germline CDR1 is DFQATT and CDR2 SNEGSKA (reference sequence). This CDR3 is CSASLNSGRAADTQYF. The CDR3 region has the DNA TGCAGTGCTAGTTTGAATAGCGGGAGGGCAGCAGATACGCAGTATTTT.